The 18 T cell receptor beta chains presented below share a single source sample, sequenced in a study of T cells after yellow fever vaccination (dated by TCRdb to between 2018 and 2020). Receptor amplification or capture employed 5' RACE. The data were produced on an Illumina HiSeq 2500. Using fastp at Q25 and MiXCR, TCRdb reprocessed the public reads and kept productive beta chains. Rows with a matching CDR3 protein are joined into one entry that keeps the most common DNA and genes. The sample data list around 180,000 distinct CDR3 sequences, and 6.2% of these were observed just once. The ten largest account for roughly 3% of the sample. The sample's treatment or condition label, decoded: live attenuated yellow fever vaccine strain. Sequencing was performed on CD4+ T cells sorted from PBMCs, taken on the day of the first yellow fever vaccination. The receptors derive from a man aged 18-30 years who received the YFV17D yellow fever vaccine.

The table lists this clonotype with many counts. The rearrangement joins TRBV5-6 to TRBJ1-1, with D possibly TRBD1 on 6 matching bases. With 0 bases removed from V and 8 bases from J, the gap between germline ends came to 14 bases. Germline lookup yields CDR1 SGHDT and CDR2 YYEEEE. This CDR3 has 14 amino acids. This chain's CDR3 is CASSLAWTEEEAFF. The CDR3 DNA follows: TGTGCCAGCAGCTTGGCCTGGACAGAAGAGGAAGCTTTCTTT.

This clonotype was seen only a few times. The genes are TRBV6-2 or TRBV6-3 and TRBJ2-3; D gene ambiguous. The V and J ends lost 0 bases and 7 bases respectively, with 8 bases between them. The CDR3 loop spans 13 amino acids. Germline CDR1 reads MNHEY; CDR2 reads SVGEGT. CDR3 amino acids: CASSYSRRNTQYF. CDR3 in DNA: TGTGCCAGCAGTTACTCGAGGCGAAATACGCAGTATTTT.

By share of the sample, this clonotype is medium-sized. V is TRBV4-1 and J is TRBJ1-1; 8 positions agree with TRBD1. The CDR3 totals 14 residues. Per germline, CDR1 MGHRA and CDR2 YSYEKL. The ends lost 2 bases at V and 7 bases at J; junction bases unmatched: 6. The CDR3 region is CASSQPTGEDEAFF. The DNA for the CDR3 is TGCGCCAGCAGCCAACCGACAGGGGAGGATGAAGCTTTCTTT.

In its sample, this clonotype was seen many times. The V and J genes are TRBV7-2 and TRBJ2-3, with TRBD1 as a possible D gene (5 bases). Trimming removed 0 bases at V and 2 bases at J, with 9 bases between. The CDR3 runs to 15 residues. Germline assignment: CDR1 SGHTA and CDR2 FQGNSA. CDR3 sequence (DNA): TGTGCCAGCAGCTTAGCTGGACACCTCACAGATACGCAGTATTTT. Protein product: CASSLAGHLTDTQYF. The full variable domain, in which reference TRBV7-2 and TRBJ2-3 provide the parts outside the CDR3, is GAGVSQSPSNKVTEKGKDVELRCDPISGHTALYWYRQSLGQGLEFLIYFQGNSAPDKSGLPSDRFSAERTGGSVSTLTIQRTQQEDSAVYLCASSLAGHLTDTQYFGPGTRLTVL.

For the CDR3, the DNA is TGTGCCAGCAGTCCCCGACAGCACACTGAAGCTTTCTTT. Translated, it gives CASSPRQHTEAFF. The J gene is TRBJ1-1, the V gene TRBV12-3 or TRBV12-4; possibly TRBD1 for D (5 bases). V was cut by 5 bases and J by 3 bases, with 10 bases left in between. The CDR3 contains 13 residues.

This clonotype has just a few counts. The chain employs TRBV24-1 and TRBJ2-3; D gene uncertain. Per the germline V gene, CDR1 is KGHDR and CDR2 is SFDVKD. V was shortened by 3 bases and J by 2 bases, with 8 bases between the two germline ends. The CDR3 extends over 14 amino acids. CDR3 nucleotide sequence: TGTGCCACCAGTGATCCCCGGCTCACAGATACGCAGTATTTT. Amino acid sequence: CATSDPRLTDTQYF.

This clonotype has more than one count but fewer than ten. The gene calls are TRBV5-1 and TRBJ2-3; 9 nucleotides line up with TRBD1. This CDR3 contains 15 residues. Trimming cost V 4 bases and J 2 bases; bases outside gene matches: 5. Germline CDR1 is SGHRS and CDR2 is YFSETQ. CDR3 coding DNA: TGCGCCAGCAGCCCTGGGACAGGGAACACAGATACGCAGTATTTT. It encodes CASSPGTGNTDTQYF.

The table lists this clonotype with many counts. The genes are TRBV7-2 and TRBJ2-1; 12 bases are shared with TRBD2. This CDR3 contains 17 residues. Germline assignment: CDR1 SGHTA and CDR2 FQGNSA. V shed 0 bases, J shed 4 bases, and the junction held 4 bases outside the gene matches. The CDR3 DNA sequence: TGTGCCAGCAGCTTAGCAGCTAGCGGGGGGGCTTACAATGAGCAGTTCTTC. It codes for CASSLAASGGAYNEQFF.

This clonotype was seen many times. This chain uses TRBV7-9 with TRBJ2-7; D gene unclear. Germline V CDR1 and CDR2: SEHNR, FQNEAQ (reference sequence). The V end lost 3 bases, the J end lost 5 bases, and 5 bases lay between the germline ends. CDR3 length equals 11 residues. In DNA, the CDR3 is TGTGCCAGCAGCTTCTTGGACGAGCAGTACTTC. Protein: CASSFLDEQYF.

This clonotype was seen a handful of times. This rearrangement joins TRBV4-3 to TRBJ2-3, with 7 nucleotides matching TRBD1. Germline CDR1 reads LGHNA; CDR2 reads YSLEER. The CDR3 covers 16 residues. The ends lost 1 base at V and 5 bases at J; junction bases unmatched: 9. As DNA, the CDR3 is TGCGCCAGCAGCCAAGCCTTCGGGACAGCTGGAGATACGCAGTATTTT. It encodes CASSQAFGTAGDTQYF.

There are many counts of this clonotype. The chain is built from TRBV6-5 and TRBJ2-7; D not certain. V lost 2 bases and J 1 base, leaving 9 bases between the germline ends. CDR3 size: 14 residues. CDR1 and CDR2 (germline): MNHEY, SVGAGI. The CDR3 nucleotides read TGTGCCAGCAGTTACCAGGCAGAATCCTACGAGCAGTACTTC. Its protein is CASSYQAESYEQYF.

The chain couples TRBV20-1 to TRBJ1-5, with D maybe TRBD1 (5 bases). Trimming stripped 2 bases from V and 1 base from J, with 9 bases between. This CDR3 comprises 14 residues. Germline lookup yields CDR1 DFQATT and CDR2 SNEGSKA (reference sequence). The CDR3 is CSARYRGSNQPQHF. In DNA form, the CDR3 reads TGCAGTGCTAGATATCGGGGCAGCAATCAGCCCCAGCATTTT.

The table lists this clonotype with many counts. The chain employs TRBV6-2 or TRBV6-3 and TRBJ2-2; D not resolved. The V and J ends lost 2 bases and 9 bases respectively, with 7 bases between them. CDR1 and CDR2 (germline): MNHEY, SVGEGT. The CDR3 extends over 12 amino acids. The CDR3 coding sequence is TGTGCCAGCAGTTACGTGTTTTGGGAGCTGTTTTTT. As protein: CASSYVFWELFF.

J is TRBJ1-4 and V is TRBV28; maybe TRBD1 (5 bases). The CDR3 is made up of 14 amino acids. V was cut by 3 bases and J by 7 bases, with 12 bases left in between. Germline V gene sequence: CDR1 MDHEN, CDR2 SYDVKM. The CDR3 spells CASSFTTGAEKLFF. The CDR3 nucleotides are TGTGCCAGCAGTTTTACTACCGGGGCTGAAAAACTGTTTTTT.

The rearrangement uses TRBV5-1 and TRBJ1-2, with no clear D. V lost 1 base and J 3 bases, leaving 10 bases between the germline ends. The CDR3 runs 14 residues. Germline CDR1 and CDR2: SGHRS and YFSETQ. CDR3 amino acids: CASSLQPADYGYTF. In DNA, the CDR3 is TGCGCCAGCAGCTTGCAACCGGCAGACTATGGCTACACCTTC.

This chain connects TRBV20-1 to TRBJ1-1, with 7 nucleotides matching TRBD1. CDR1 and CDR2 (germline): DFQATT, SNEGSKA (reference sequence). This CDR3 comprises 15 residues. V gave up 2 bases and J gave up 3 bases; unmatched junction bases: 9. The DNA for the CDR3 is TGCAGTGCTAGAAGACAGGGATGGCAGGACACTGAAGCTTTCTTT. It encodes CSARRQGWQDTEAFF.

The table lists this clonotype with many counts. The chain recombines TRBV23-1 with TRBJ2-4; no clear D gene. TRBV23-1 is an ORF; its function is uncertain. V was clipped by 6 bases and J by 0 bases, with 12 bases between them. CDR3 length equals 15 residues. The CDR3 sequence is CASSPELVAKNIQYF. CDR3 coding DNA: TGCGCCAGCAGCCCTGAACTTGTAGCCAAAAACATTCAGTACTTC.

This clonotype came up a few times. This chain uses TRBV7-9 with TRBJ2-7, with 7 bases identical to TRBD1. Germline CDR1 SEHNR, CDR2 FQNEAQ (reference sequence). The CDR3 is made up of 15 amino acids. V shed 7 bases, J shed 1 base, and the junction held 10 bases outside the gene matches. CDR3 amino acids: CASTLGQPGSYEQYV. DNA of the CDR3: TGTGCCAGCACCTTGGGACAGCCGGGGTCCTACGAGCAGTACGTC.